The 4 T cell receptor beta chains in this list originate from one sample, sequenced in a study of blood T cells in healthy people across ages. Through a sample-barcoded 5' primer and a J-beta primer mix, a second PCR was run for about 6 to 11 cycles. From the 5' RACE reads, TCRdb called clonotypes with MiXCR, one entry per CDR3 protein. The repertoire includes some 1.6 million distinct CDR3 sequences, roughly a third of them detected once, and approximately 10% sits in the top ten. The sample consisted of blood. Receptors originate from a woman in her thirties in good health.

This clonotype was recorded a few times. This sequence joins TRBV13 and TRBJ1-4, with D hard to call. The CDR3 extends over 15 amino acids. Per germline, CDR1 PRHDT and CDR2 FYEKMQ (reference sequence). The V and J ends lost 4 bases and 0 bases respectively, with 9 bases between them. In DNA form, the CDR3 reads TGTGCCAGCAGCTCCCGACGGACAACTAATGAAAAACTGTTTTTT. This gives the protein CASSSRRTTNEKLFF. The variable domain in full, completed from reference TRBV13 and TRBJ1-4, reads AAGVIQSPRHLIKEKRETATLKCYPIPRHDTVYWYQQGPGQDPQFLISFYEKMQSDKGSIPDRFSAQQFSDYHSELNMSSLELGDSALYFCASSSRRTTNEKLFFGSGTQLSVL.

In this sample, this clonotype turned up a few times. J is TRBJ2-7 and V is TRBV20-1; 9 bases match TRBD2. Unmatched junction bases numbered 5, after V lost 8 bases and J lost 3 bases. CDR3 length equals 12 residues. Germline CDR1 is DFQATT and CDR2 is SNEGSKA (reference sequence). The CDR3 DNA follows: TGCAGTACCTTAGCGGGAGTCTACGAGCAGTACTTC. Amino acids: CSTLAGVYEQYF.

With regard to this clonotype: Relative to the germline gene, one junction end is altered; a read error may explain this. J is TRBJ2-1 and V is TRBV2; the D gene is possibly TRBD2 (6 bases). Germline V CDR1 and CDR2: SNHLY, FYNNEI. CDR3 length equals 15 residues. The CDR3 loop reads CVSSEWVGGYNEQFF. As DNA, the CDR3 is TGTGTCAGCAGTGAATGGGTGGGGGGCTACAATGAGCAGTTCTTC.

V is TRBV11-2 and J is TRBJ2-6; the D is unclear. Per the germline V gene, CDR1 is SGHAT and CDR2 is FQNNGV. V lost 6 bases to trimming and J lost 4 bases, with 13 bases between them. The CDR3 extends over 15 amino acids. The CDR3 DNA is TGTGCCAGCAGTTTGCAGGATTTAGGGGCCAACGTCCTGACTTTC. Translated: CASSLQDLGANVLTF.